This is a list of T cell receptor beta chains from one sample in a study of blood T cell repertoires in COVID-19. Profiled with immunoSEQ multiplex PCR; TCRdb holds only in-frame clones, not every one. The sample includes about 170,000 clones, 92% of them seen just once. Material for sequencing was peripheral blood. The origin of the receptors is a man aged 25-45 years with COVID-19, enrolled during active disease. Both conserved end residues are part of each CDR3. A D gene is named only where the DNA matches it firmly. Clone size is given for some rows only: seen once, a few or many times, or a class if the clone is expanded.

J gene,D gene,V gene,clone size,CDR3 DNA,CDR3 protein
TRBJ2-7,.,TRBV18,.,TGTGCCAGCACTCAAAGCCGGGTTAGTTGGAGGGATGGGGAGCAGTACTTC,CASTQSRVSWRDGEQYF
TRBJ1-2,.,TRBV30,.,TGTGCCTGGAGCGGCACGGGAGCTAACTATGGCTACACCTTC,CAWSGTGANYGYTF
TRBJ1-2,.,TRBV4-1,.,TGCGCCAGCAGCCAAGAGGGAGGGGCGGATGGCTACACCTTC,CASSQEGGADGYTF
TRBJ2-3,TRBD2,TRBV5-1,.,TGCGCCAGCAGCTTGGGTAGCGGGGGCCATACTAGCACAGATACGCAGTATTTT,CASSLGSGGHTSTDTQYF
TRBJ2-5,TRBD2,TRBV6-2/TRBV6-3,.,TGTGCCAGCAGTTACTCTGGGACTAGCGGAGACCCAGAGACCCAGTACTTC,CASSYSGTSGDPETQYF
TRBJ2-6,.,TRBV5-1,.,TGCGCCAGCAGCTATCGGACAGCTGGGGCCAACGTCCTGACTTTC,CASSYRTAGANVLTF
TRBJ1-2,.,TRBV29-1,.,TGCAGCGTCGGGGGGGCTGCTAACTATGGCTACACCTTC,CSVGGAANYGYTF
TRBJ2-1,.,TRBV19,.,TGTGCCAGTAGTATGGGCCTGAGCTCCTACAATGAGCAGTTCTTC,CASSMGLSSYNEQFF
TRBJ1-4,.,TRBV2,.,TGTGCCAGCAGTCCCGGCGGAAAACTGTTTTTT,CASSPGGKLFF
TRBJ2-1,TRBD1,TRBV7-7,.,TGTGCCAGCAGCCAAAACAGGGGGCTGTACAATGAGCAGTTCTTC,CASSQNRGLYNEQFF
TRBJ1-2,.,TRBV27,few,TGTGCCAGCCATGACGGGGGGGTCTATGGCTACACCTTC,CASHDGGVYGYTF
TRBJ2-3,TRBD2,TRBV4-3,.,TGCGCCAGCAGCCAAGGCCCACCTCGTGGGGCCGGGGGGGGTACGCAGTATTTT,CASSQGPPRGAGGGTQYF
TRBJ1-2,TRBD1,TRBV29-1,.,TGCAGCGTTCTACCCGGAGGGGGCCCTGGCTTGGGCTACACCTTC,CSVLPGGGPGLGYTF
TRBJ1-2,.,TRBV4-1,.,TGCGCCAGCAGCCAACCCGGACAGCAGGATGGCTACACCTTC,CASSQPGQQDGYTF
TRBJ2-5,.,TRBV3-1/TRBV3-2,.,TGTGCCAGCAGCCAAGGTAGGGGAGAGACCCAGTACTTC,CASSQGRGETQYF
TRBJ2-7,.,TRBV6-4,.,TGTGCCAGCAGCCGTTATACAGGGAGCGAGCAGTACTTC,CASSRYTGSEQYF
TRBJ2-5,TRBD1,TRBV30,.,TGTGCCTGGACAAAGACAGGGCGCGAGACCCAGTACTTC,CAWTKTGRETQYF
TRBJ1-1,.,TRBV5-6,.,TGTGCCAGCAGCTTGCGGGGGGCCGGCACTGAAGCTTTCTTT,CASSLRGAGTEAFF
TRBJ1-4,TRBD1,TRBV7-2,once,TGTGCCAGCAGCTTAGGGGACAGGGCGGGGGAAAAACTGTTTTTT,CASSLGDRAGEKLFF
TRBJ1-2,.,TRBV6-5,.,TGTGCCAGCAGGGAGACAGGCTACTATGGCTACACCTTC,CASRETGYYGYTF
TRBJ2-3,.,TRBV4-3,.,TGCGCCAGCAGCCAAGCCAGGACTAGCACAGATACGCAGTATTTT,CASSQARTSTDTQYF
TRBJ1-1,.,TRBV5-4,few,TGTGCCAGCACCGTGGGAGGCCAGAACACTGAAGCTTTCTTT,CASTVGGQNTEAFF
TRBJ2-7,.,TRBV4-3,.,TGCGCCAGCAGCCTACAAACCCAGGCCAGCGAGCAGTACTTC,CASSLQTQASEQYF
TRBJ1-4,.,TRBV18,.,TGTGCCAGCTCACCTACGGTTCCGCCGGGGGAAAAACTGTTTTTT,CASSPTVPPGEKLFF
TRBJ2-3,TRBD1,TRBV5-1,.,TGCGCCAGCAGCCCGGGACAGGGAACAGATACGCAGTATTTT,CASSPGQGTDTQYF
TRBJ2-3,.,TRBV18,.,TGTGCCAGCTCAGCAGACCGGCGGGATACGCAGTATTTT,CASSADRRDTQYF
TRBJ2-3,TRBD2,TRBV5-6,.,TGTGCCAGCAGTACACCATTATTGGGACTAGCGGAAGATACGCAGTATTTT,CASSTPLLGLAEDTQYF
TRBJ2-1,TRBD1,TRBV7-2,.,TGTGCCAGCAGCCCCTCAGGGGGCTCCTACAATGAGCAGTTCTTC,CASSPSGGSYNEQFF
TRBJ1-2,.,TRBV6-2/TRBV6-3,.,TGTGCCAGCAGTGAGGGAGGGGGTGGCTACACCTTC,CASSEGGGGYTF